These 31 T cell receptor beta chains came from one sample sequenced in a study of Ad26.COV2.S vaccination and SARS-CoV-2 variants. As to treatment: some 19 received Ad26.COV2.S at low or high dose, single or two shots; roughly five received placebo; per-sample allocation not given. Collection of the samples took place on day 63 after the first injection of vaccine or placebo. The method was immunoSEQ multiplex PCR; TCRdb's version includes in-frame clones alone and lacks a portion of them. The sample includes about 450,000 clones, approximately 92% of them seen just once. This material consisted of peripheral blood, taken in a trial of Ad26.COV2.S vaccine versus placebo. The receptors shown here come from a person between 18 and 65 years old who received the Ad26.COV2.S COVID-19 vaccine or a placebo.

The chain couples TRBV18 to TRBJ2-1, with D tentatively TRBD2 (5 bases). Trimming shortened V by 1 base and J by 5 bases, and 9 bases separated the two germline ends. Germline values: CDR1 KGHSH, CDR2 LQKENI. This CDR3 has 14 amino acids. CDR3 nucleotide sequence: TGTGCCAGCTCACCACTGGTCGGGAACAATGAGCAGTTCTTC. Protein sequence: CASSPLVGNNEQFF.

The gene calls are TRBV7-9 and TRBJ2-5, with D maybe TRBD2 (6 bases). From germline, CDR1 is SEHNR and CDR2 FQNEAQ (reference sequence). Between the trimmed V and J ends, which lost 6 bases and 5 bases, there was a span of 16 bases. CDR3 length equals 14 residues. The CDR3 loop is CASSYRGGDETQYF. The CDR3 bases are TGTGCCAGCAGTTACCGGGGCGGGGATGAGACCCAGTACTTC. The variable domain in full, completed from reference TRBV7-9 and TRBJ2-5, reads DTGVSQNPRHKITKRGQNVTFRCDPISEHNRLYWYRQTLGQGPEFLTYFQNEAQLEKSRLLSDRFSAERPKGSFSTLEIQRTEQGDSAMYLCASSYRGGDETQYFGPGTRLLVL.

This clone appeared once. The rearrangement uses TRBV20-1 and TRBJ1-2, with TRBD1 as a possible D gene (5 bases). The V end was cut by 0 bases, the J end by 6 bases, with 5 bases between. CDR1 is DFQATT, CDR2 SNEGSKA, per germline (reference sequence). The CDR3 has 11 residues. The CDR3 nucleotides are TGCAGTGCTAGAGAAGGGGATGGCTACACCTTC. Encoded protein: CSAREGDGYTF.

The V call is TRBV2, the J call TRBJ2-7, with 14 bases that match TRBD2. Trimming at V came to 1 base and at J to 2 bases, leaving 7 bases not matched to a gene. Germline CDR1 SNHLY, CDR2 FYNNEI. CDR3 length: 18 residues. For the CDR3, the DNA is TGTGCCAGCAGTGAAGTTTCTGGACTAGCGGGGGGCACCTACGAGCAGTACGTC. Residues: CASSEVSGLAGGTYEQYV.

The chain uses TRBV29-1 and TRBJ2-3; 10 bases map to TRBD2. Germline V gene sequence: CDR1 SQVTM, CDR2 ANQGSEA. This CDR3 region has 15 residues. J lost 4 bases, V lost 5 bases, and 9 bases had no gene match. CDR3 region: CSVPQLGLAPDTQYF. In DNA, the CDR3 is TGCAGCGTTCCTCAGCTGGGACTAGCGCCAGATACGCAGTATTTT.

The V call is TRBV13, the J call TRBJ2-1; 12 bases are a match to TRBD2. CDR1 and CDR2 (germline): PRHDT, FYEKMQ (reference sequence). V shed 6 bases, J shed 3 bases, and the junction held 6 bases outside the gene matches. The CDR3 totals 16 residues. The CDR3 nucleotides read TGTGCCAGCAGTACCGGACTAGCGGGGATCTACAATGAGCAGTTCTTC. Amino acid sequence: CASSTGLAGIYNEQFF.

This chain links TRBV2 with TRBJ2-1, with no clear D. The CDR3 loop spans 15 amino acids. CDR1 and CDR2 (germline): SNHLY, FYNNEI. Trimming left V 5 bases short and J 0 bases short, with 11 bases between. The CDR3 loop reads CASSPFESSYNEQFF. The DNA for the CDR3 is TGTGCCAGCAGTCCCTTTGAGAGCTCCTACAATGAGCAGTTCTTC.

The chain links TRBV28 to TRBJ2-4; TRBD1 is a possible D gene (6 bases). The CDR3 is 14 residues long. Germline V lookup: CDR1 MDHEN, CDR2 SYDVKM. The V end lost 3 bases, the J end lost 6 bases, and 12 bases lay between the germline ends. In DNA form, the CDR3 reads TGTGCCAGCAGTTTGGGGGCCCTAGGAAACATTCAGTACTTC. This sequence encodes CASSLGALGNIQYF. The full variable domain, its missing parts supplied by reference TRBV28 and TRBJ2-4, is DVKVTQSSRYLVKRTGEKVFLECVQDMDHENMFWYRQDPGLGLRLIYFSYDVKMKEKGDIPEGYSVSREKKERFSLILESASTNQTSMYLCASSLGALGNIQYFGAGTRLSVL.

This rearrangement joins TRBV28 to TRBJ2-7, with D possibly being TRBD2 (6 bases). This CDR3 region has 15 residues. Trimming shortened V by 6 bases and J by 3 bases, and 18 bases separated the two germline ends. The V gene's germline CDR1 is MDHEN and CDR2 SYDVKM. CDR3 in amino acids: CASRGRRGFSYEQYF. The CDR3 DNA is TGTGCCAGCAGGGGGAGGAGGGGATTTAGCTACGAGCAGTACTTC.

The chain combines TRBV28 with TRBJ2-7, with 10 bases matching TRBD1. This CDR3 has 12 amino acids. V lost 8 bases, J lost 2 bases, and 0 bases stayed unmatched. Germline V gene data show CDR1 as MDHEN and CDR2 as SYDVKM. CDR3 region: CASGTGAYEQYF. The DNA for the CDR3 is TGTGCCAGCGGGACAGGGGCCTACGAGCAGTACTTC.

This clone was picked up one time. J is TRBJ1-4 and V is TRBV19; D perhaps matches TRBD1 (6 bases). The CDR3 is 15 amino acids. Trimming cost V 5 bases and J 7 bases, with 17 bases left between them. Germline assignment: CDR1 LNHDA and CDR2 SQIVND (reference sequence). The CDR3 loop reads CASSFLRGWGEKLFF. Here the CDR3 DNA reads TGTGCCAGTAGTTTCCTAAGGGGGTGGGGTGAAAAACTGTTTTTT.

CDR3: CASSLLDSGANVLTF. CDR3 coding DNA: TGTGCCAGCAGTCTTTTAGACTCTGGGGCCAACGTCCTGACTTTC. V and J are TRBV6-5 and TRBJ2-6; D uncertain. V was pared by 5 bases and J by 0 bases, with 8 bases between. This CDR3 comprises 15 residues. Germline V lookup: CDR1 MNHEY, CDR2 SVGAGI.

The chain recombines TRBV11-3 with TRBJ2-2, with 7 bases aligning to TRBD2. CDR1 SGHNT and CDR2 YENEEA come from the germline V gene. J gave up 4 bases and V 7 bases, and 12 bases lay outside the gene matches. CDR3 length: 16 residues. This CDR3 is CASTHSGVAGTGELFF. CDR3 DNA: TGTGCCAGCACCCACAGTGGGGTAGCGGGCACCGGGGAGCTGTTTTTT. The variable domain in full, with the rest retrieved from reference TRBV11-3 and TRBJ2-2, is EAGVVQSPRYKIIEKKQPVAFWCNPISGHNTLYWYLQNLGQGPELLIRYENEEAVDDSQLPKDRFSAERLKGVDSTLKIQPAELGDSAVYLCASTHSGVAGTGELFFGEGSRLTVL.

This chain joins TRBV4-3 and TRBJ1-1; no definite D call. Germline V gives CDR1 LGHNA, CDR2 YSLEER. There are 14 residues in the CDR3. V lost 4 bases, J lost 3 bases, and 12 bases lay in between. The chain's CDR3 is CASSPQITDTEAFF. CDR3 sequence (DNA): TGCGCCAGCAGCCCACAGATTACGGACACTGAAGCTTTCTTT.

The chain links TRBV19 to TRBJ1-1, with D hard to call. With 10 bases removed from V and 1 base from J, the gap between germline ends came to 10 bases. This CDR3 comprises 12 residues. Germline V CDR1 and CDR2: LNHDA, SQIVND (reference sequence). CDR3 amino acids: CATLDGNTEAFF. The CDR3 DNA reads TGTGCCACCCTGGATGGGAACACTGAAGCTTTCTTT.

The chain uses TRBV24-1 and TRBJ2-3, with D perhaps TRBD1 (5 bases). Germline values: CDR1 KGHDR, CDR2 SFDVKD. With 3 bases removed from V and 2 bases from J, the gap between germline ends came to 17 bases. The CDR3 loop spans 17 amino acids. The CDR3 sequence: CATSDPQGPLFTDTQYF. The CDR3 DNA reads TGTGCCACCAGTGATCCCCAGGGTCCCCTCTTCACAGATACGCAGTATTTT.

This chain uses TRBV6-2 or TRBV6-3 with TRBJ2-3, with D unclear. This CDR3 comprises 15 residues. Trimming pared 3 bases from V and 2 bases from J, leaving 12 bases between. Germline values: CDR1 MNHEY, CDR2 SVGEGT. In nucleotides, the CDR3 is TGTGCCAGCAGTTATGATGGCATGAACACAGATACGCAGTATTTT. It codes for CASSYDGMNTDTQYF.

The chain has TRBV12-3 or TRBV12-4 and TRBJ2-5; D is possibly TRBD1 (6 bases). This CDR3 contains 12 residues. Trimming took 7 bases from V and 5 from J, leaving 11 bases between them. The DNA of the CDR3 is TGTGCCAGCACCAGGGGTTTGGAGACCCAGTACTTC. Amino acid sequence: CASTRGLETQYF.

This chain uses TRBV9 with TRBJ2-5, with 9 bases aligning to TRBD1. Germline values: CDR1 SGDLS, CDR2 YYNGEE. The trim removed 3 bases at V and 5 bases at J, leaving 14 bases unmatched. This CDR3 comprises 17 residues. CDR3 sequence reads: CASSARDREWSGETQYF. For the CDR3, the DNA is TGTGCCAGCAGCGCCCGGGACAGGGAATGGTCCGGGGAGACCCAGTACTTC.

This rearrangement joins TRBV3-1 (or the pseudogene TRBV3-2) to TRBJ2-7, with D perhaps being TRBD1 or TRBD2 (5 bases each). V gave up 6 bases and J gave up 2 bases, with 17 bases separating them. Germline values: CDR1 LGHDT, CDR2 YNNKEL (reference sequence). The CDR3 has 15 amino acids. DNA of the CDR3: TGTGCCAGCAGTCATGAGGGTGAGGGGCCCTACGAGCAGTACTTC. Translation gives CASSHEGEGPYEQYF.

The V gene is TRBV5-1, the J gene TRBJ2-1, with TRBD2 matching 7 bases. Germline CDR1 is SGHRS and CDR2 is YFSETQ. The junction had 8 bases not matched to a gene; V was cut back by 3 bases and J by 2 bases. This CDR3 contains 16 residues. For the CDR3, the DNA is TGCGCCAGCAGCTCCCCCCCGGGAGGCGCCTACAATGAGCAGTTCTTC. Its translation is CASSSPPGGAYNEQFF.

The chain combines TRBV13 with TRBJ2-2; TRBD2 might be the D (6 bases). The ends were cut back, 5 bases at V and 9 bases at J, with 25 bases in the middle. CDR3 length: 17 residues. The germline V gene encodes CDR1 PRHDT and CDR2 FYEKMQ (reference sequence). CDR3 residues: CASSPAKWRDSRRELFF. In nucleotides, the CDR3 is TGTGCCAGCAGCCCCGCGAAGTGGCGGGATTCCCGGAGGGAGCTGTTTTTT.

This chain links TRBV7-6 with TRBJ1-3; D is uncertain. Germline assignment: CDR1 SGHVS and CDR2 FNYEAQ. Trimming took 4 bases from V and 4 from J, leaving 5 bases between them. The CDR3 loop spans 12 amino acids. The CDR3 bases are TGTGCCAGCAGCTATTCCGGAAACACCATATATTTT. Translation gives CASSYSGNTIYF.

The rearrangement uses TRBV5-4 and TRBJ2-1, with D perhaps TRBD2 (6 bases). Trimming left V 4 bases short and J 7 bases short, with 18 bases between. The germline V gene has CDR1 SGHNT and CDR2 YYREEE (reference sequence). The CDR3 has 15 residues. For the CDR3, the DNA is TGTGCCAGCAGCCTTTGGCGGGGTATTTCAAATGAGCAGTTCTTC. Protein sequence: CASSLWRGISNEQFF.

A word on this clone: Other DNA variants within this sample encode the same CDR3. This chain uses TRBV18 with TRBJ1-1; D unresolved. The CDR3 loop spans 13 amino acids. Trimming shortened V by 2 bases and J by 1 base, and 5 bases separated the two germline ends. Germline V gives CDR1 KGHSH, CDR2 LQKENI. This CDR3 reads CASSPDQNTEAFF. CDR3 DNA sequence: TGTGCCAGCTCACCAGACCAGAACACTGAAGCTTTCTTT. The variable domain in full, completed from reference TRBV18 and TRBJ1-1, reads NAGVMQNPRHLVRRRGQEARLRCSPMKGHSHVYWYRQLPEEGLKFMVYLQKENIIDESGMPKERFSAEFPKEGPSILRIQQVVRGDSAAYFCASSPDQNTEAFFGQGTRLTVV.

This chain connects TRBV6-2 or TRBV6-3 to TRBJ2-1; D unresolved. CDR1 and CDR2 (germline): MNHEY, SVGEGT. Trimming shortened V by 2 bases and J by 4 bases, and 15 bases separated the two germline ends. The CDR3 length is 16 residues. The DNA of the CDR3 is TGTGCCAGCAGTTACATTGTCCATGGCAGGTACAATGAGCAGTTCTTC. Translated, it gives CASSYIVHGRYNEQFF.

This clone was seen a single time. V and J are TRBV11-1 and TRBJ2-7; no clear D gene. CDR3 size: 13 residues. V lost 1 base and J lost 0, with 4 bases in between. Germline loops: CDR1 SGHAT, CDR2 FQDESV (reference sequence). The CDR3 DNA reads as TGTGCCAGCAGCTTAGATAGCTCCTACGAGCAGTACGTC. Translated: CASSLDSSYEQYV.

This clone showed up just once. V gene TRBV28 combines with J gene TRBJ1-6, with 11 bases aligning to TRBD1. This CDR3 comprises 14 residues. V trimming: 6 bases; J trimming: 9 bases; junction bases outside the gene matches: 4. Germline loops: CDR1 MDHEN, CDR2 SYDVKM. CDR3 in DNA: TGTGCCAGCAGGTTTGGGACAGGGGGTTCACCCCTCCACTTT. Translation gives CASRFGTGGSPLHF.

The chain carries TRBV11-2 and TRBJ1-5; D is unresolved. The CDR3 sequence is 13 residues long. The germline V and J ends were trimmed by 1 base and 3 bases, with 4 bases remaining between them. Germline CDR1 SGHAT, CDR2 FQNNGV. Written as DNA, the CDR3 is TGTGCCAGCAGCTTAGGGCTCAATCAGCCCCAGCATTTT. It specifies CASSLGLNQPQHF. The full variable domain, completed using reference TRBV11-2 and TRBJ1-5, is EAGVAQSPRYKIIEKRQSVAFWCNPISGHATLYWYQQILGQGPKLLIQFQNNGVVDDSQLPKDRFSAERLKGVDSTLKIQPAKLEDSAVYLCASSLGLNQPQHFGDGTRLSIL.

This clone has a handful of counts. This sequence joins TRBV4-3 and TRBJ1-6, with 10 nucleotides matching TRBD1. CDR1 and CDR2 (germline): LGHNA, YSLEER. The V segment lost 0 bases and the J segment 8 bases; nucleotides outside the gene matches: 13. The CDR3 has 19 amino acids. The CDR3 loop is CASSQDRGTGATSDSPLHF. Here the CDR3 DNA reads TGCGCCAGCAGCCAAGATCGGGGGACAGGGGCGACTTCGGATTCACCCCTCCACTTT.

This clone is a singleton in its sample. The chain links TRBV6-2 or TRBV6-3 to TRBJ2-1, with 7 bases fitting TRBD2. J was trimmed by 0 bases and V by 6 bases; bases with no gene match: 11. This CDR3 is built from 17 residues. Per germline, CDR1 MNHEY and CDR2 SVGEGT. This chain's CDR3 is CASSPLRGSRSYNEQFF. CDR3 sequence (DNA): TGTGCCAGCAGCCCTTTGCGGGGGAGTCGCTCCTACAATGAGCAGTTCTTC.